Presented here are 5 T cell receptor beta chains from one specimen sequenced in a study of blood T cell repertoires in COVID-19. TCRdb's copy holds only in-frame clones and misses some; the assay was immunoSEQ multiplex PCR. The repertoire includes over 200,000 clones, around nine tenths of them detected once, and roughly 2.6% sits in the top ten. Sequencing used peripheral blood. The source of these receptors is a woman in her sixties or seventies with acute or convalescent COVID-19.

This chain links TRBV11-3 with TRBJ2-3, with 9 bases lining up with TRBD2. This CDR3 has 15 amino acids. CDR1 is SGHNT and CDR2 is YENEEA in the germline V gene. Unmatched junction bases numbered 5, after V lost 5 bases and J lost 2 bases. Here the CDR3 DNA reads TGTGCCAGCAGCCCCATAGCGGGGGTCACAGATACGCAGTATTTT. Its translation is CASSPIAGVTDTQYF.

This chain uses TRBV19 with TRBJ1-6, with 9 positions matching TRBD1. The trim removed 5 bases at V and 11 bases at J, leaving 7 bases unmatched. The CDR3 runs to 14 residues. CDR1 is LNHDA, CDR2 SQIVND, per germline (reference sequence). Here the CDR3 DNA reads TGTGCCAGTAGTCCGCGGGACAGGGTGCCACCCCTCCACTTT. Translation: CASSPRDRVPPLHF.

The genes are TRBV15 and TRBJ2-7; 8 positions match TRBD1. This CDR3 has 15 residues. V lost 4 bases to trimming and J lost 2 bases; unmatched junction nucleotides: 7. Looked up from germline, CDR1 is LNHNV and CDR2 is YYDKDF (reference sequence). The CDR3 region is CATSTDRGPPYEQYF. The CDR3, as DNA: TGTGCCACCAGCACAGACAGGGGTCCCCCCTACGAGCAGTACTTC.

The rearrangement uses TRBV6-5 and TRBJ1-1; D may be TRBD1 (6 bases). The V end lost 7 bases, the J end lost 3 bases, and 15 bases lay between the germline ends. The length of the CDR3 is 14 residues. Looked up from germline, CDR1 is MNHEY and CDR2 is SVGAGI. The chain's CDR3 is CASKRGGTDTEAFF. The CDR3 nucleotides are TGTGCCAGCAAAAGGGGGGGTACGGACACTGAAGCTTTCTTT.

The chain is built from TRBV11-2 and TRBJ2-3, with a tentative D call TRBD1 (6 bases). Germline lookup yields CDR1 SGHAT and CDR2 FQNNGV. There are 15 residues in the CDR3. The ends were cut back, 1 base at V and 6 bases at J, with 14 bases in the middle. Here the CDR3 DNA reads TGTGCCAGCAGCTTAGGTAAAGGGGGAACCGATACGCAGTATTTT. Amino acid sequence: CASSLGKGGTDTQYF.